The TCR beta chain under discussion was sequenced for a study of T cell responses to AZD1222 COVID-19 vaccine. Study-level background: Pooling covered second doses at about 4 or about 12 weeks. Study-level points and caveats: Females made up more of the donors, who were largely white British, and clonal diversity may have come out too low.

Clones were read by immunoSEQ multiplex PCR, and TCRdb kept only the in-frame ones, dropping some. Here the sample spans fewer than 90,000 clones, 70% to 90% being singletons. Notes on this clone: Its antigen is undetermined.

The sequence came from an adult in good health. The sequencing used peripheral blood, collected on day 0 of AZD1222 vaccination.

The CDR3 DNA reads as TGCGCCAGCAGTTTACTAGCGGGAGATCCCAATGAGCAGTTCTTC. It encodes CASSLLAGDPNEQFF. The rearrangement joins TRBV10-1 to TRBJ2-1; 11 bases fit TRBD2. The CDR3 is 15 amino acids. Looked up from germline, CDR1 is WNHNN and CDR2 is SYGVQD (reference sequence). V was clipped by 5 bases and J by 6 bases; unmatched bases: 6.